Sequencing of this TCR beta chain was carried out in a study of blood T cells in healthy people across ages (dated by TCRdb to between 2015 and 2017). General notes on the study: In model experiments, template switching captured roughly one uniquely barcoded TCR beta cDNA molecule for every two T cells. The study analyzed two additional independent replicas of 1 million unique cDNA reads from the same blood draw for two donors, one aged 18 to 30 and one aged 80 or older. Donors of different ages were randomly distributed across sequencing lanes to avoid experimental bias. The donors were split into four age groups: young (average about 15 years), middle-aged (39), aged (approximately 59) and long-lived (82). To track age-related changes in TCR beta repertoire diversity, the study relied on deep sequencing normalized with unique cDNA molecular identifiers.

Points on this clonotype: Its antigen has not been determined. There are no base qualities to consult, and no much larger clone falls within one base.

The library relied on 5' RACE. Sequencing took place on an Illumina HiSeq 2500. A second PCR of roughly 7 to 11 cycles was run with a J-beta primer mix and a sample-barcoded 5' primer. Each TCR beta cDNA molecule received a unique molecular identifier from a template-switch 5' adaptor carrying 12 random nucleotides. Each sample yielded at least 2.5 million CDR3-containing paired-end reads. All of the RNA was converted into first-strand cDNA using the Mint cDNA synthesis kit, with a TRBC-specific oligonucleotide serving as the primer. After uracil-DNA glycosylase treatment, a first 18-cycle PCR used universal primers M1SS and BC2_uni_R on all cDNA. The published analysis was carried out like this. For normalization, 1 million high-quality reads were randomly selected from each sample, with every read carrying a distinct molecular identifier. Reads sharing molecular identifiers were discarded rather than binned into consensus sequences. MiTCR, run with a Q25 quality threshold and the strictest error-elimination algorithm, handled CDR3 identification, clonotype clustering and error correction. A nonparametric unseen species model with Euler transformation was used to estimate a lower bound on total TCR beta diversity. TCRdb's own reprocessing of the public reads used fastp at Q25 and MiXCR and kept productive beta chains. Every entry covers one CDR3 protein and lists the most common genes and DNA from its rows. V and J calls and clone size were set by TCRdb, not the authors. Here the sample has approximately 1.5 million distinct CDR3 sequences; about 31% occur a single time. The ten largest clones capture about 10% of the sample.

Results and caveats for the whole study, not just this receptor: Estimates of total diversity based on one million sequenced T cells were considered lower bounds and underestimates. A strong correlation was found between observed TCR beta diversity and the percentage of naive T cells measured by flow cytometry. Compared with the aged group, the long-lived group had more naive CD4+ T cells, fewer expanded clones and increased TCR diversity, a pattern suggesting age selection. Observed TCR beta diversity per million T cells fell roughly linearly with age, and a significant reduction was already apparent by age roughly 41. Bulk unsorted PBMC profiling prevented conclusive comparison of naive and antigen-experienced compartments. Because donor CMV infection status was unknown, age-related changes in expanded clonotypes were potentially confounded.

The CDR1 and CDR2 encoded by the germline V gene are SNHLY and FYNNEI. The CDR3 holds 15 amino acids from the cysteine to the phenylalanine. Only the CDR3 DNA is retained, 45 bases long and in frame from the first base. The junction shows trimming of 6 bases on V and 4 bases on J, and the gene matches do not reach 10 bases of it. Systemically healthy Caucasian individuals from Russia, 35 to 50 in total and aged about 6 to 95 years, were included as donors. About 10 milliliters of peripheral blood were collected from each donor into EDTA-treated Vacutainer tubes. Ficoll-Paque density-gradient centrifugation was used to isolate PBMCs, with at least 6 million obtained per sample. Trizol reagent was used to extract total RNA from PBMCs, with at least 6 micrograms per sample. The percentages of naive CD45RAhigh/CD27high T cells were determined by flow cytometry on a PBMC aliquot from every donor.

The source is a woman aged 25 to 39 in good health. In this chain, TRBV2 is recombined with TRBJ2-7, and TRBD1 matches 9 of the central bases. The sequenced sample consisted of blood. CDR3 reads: CASRGFWDREYEQYF. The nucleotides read TGTGCCAGCAGGGGGTTTTGGGACAGGGAATACGAGCAGTACTTC. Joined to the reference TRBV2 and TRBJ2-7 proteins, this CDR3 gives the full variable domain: EPEVTQTPSHQVTQMGQEVILRCVPISNHLYFYWYRQILGQKVEFLVSFYNNEISEKSEIFDDQFSVERPDGSNFTLKIRSTKLEDSAMYFCASRGFWDREYEQYFGPGTRLTVT.